This T cell receptor (beta chain) was captured in a study of response to subunit inactivated influenza vaccine. The table lists this clonotype with many counts. Its antigen is undetermined. The germline V and J ends were trimmed by 2 bases and 2 bases, with 12 bases remaining between them. CDR3 length: 16 amino acids. Germline V lookup: CDR1 MNHEY, CDR2 SVGEGT. Broader study findings: Authors proposed each seasonal influenza vaccination draws in few new T cells.

From the RT-PCR reads, TCRdb called clonotypes with MiXCR, one entry per CDR3 protein. The sample carries about 580,000 distinct CDR3 sequences, 14% recorded once. The chain has TRBV6-2 or TRBV6-3 and TRBJ2-2, with D hard to call. Specimen: PBMCs from blood, collected roughly 13 days after vaccination. This receptor was obtained from a man between 45 and 60 years old who received an inactivated influenza vaccine. The chain's CDR3 is CASSYTRRVNTGELFF. The CDR3 nucleotides read TGTGCCAGCAGTTACACGCGTCGGGTTAACACCGGGGAGCTGTTTTTT.